The 32 T cell receptor beta chains reported below all come from one sample, sequenced in a study of blood T cell repertoires in COVID-19. The protocol was immunoSEQ multiplex PCR, while the TCRdb copy is restricted to in-frame clones and leaves out a portion. The table records 280,000 or so clones, approximately 83% of them present only once. Sequencing used peripheral blood. The receptors were gathered from a human donor in a cohort sampled during active COVID-19.

This chain uses TRBV5-1 with TRBJ2-1; 10 bases agree with TRBD2. The CDR3 is 18 amino acids. V dropped 4 bases and J dropped 9; count of bases not matched to a gene: 19. Germline V gene lookup returns CDR1 SGHRS and CDR2 YFSETQ. Written as DNA, the CDR3 is TGCGCCAGCAGCCATTATCTAGCAGCGGGAGGGCTCAAGGGTGAGCAGTTCTTC. It is translated as CASSHYLAAGGLKGEQFF.

This clone appeared a few times. The rearrangement joins TRBV7-2 to TRBJ2-5; 10 bases fit TRBD2. Germline V lookup: CDR1 SGHTA, CDR2 FQGNSA. V was clipped by 7 bases and J by 2 bases; unmatched bases: 10. The CDR3 is 16 amino acids. CDR3 protein: CASTRGLAGVQETQYF. CDR3 in DNA: TGTGCCAGCACCCGGGGGCTAGCGGGAGTTCAAGAGACCCAGTACTTC.

The chain combines TRBV30 with TRBJ1-3; D perhaps matches TRBD1 (6 bases). V was shortened by 6 bases and J by 0 bases, with 15 bases between the two germline ends. The CDR3 is made up of 15 amino acids. The germline V gene has CDR1 GTSNPN and CDR2 SVGIG (reference sequence). CDR3 coding DNA: TGTGCCTGTGACTGGGACATCAGCTCTGGAAACACCATATATTTT. This codes for CACDWDISSGNTIYF. The full variable domain, its missing parts supplied by reference TRBV30 and TRBJ1-3, is SQTIHQWPATLVQPVGSPLSLECTVEGTSNPNLYWYRQAAGRGLQLLFYSVGIGQISSEVPQNLSASRPQDRQFILSSKKLLLSDSGFYLCACDWDISSGNTIYFGEGSWLTVV.

The chain has TRBV5-1 and TRBJ1-1, with D perhaps matching TRBD1 (5 bases). The CDR3 is 14 amino acids. Germline CDR1 SGHRS, CDR2 YFSETQ. V lost 1 base to trimming and J lost 1 base, with 8 bases between them. The CDR3 bases are TGCGCCAGCAGCTTGTCTACAGGGAACACTGAAGCTTTCTTT. Translated: CASSLSTGNTEAFF.

About this clone: Other nucleotide sequences from this sample produce the same CDR3. The CDR3 nucleotides read TGTGCCACCAGTGACCCAACTGCGAACACCGGGGAGCTGTTTTTT. Residues: CATSDPTANTGELFF. The chain is built from TRBV24-1 and TRBJ2-2; D not resolved. Germline-derived CDR1 and CDR2 are KGHDR and SFDVKD. The CDR3 is 15 amino acids. Trimming removed 4 bases at V and 0 bases at J, with 8 bases between.

This clone was picked up one time. J is TRBJ2-7 and V is TRBV29-1; 9 bases are a match to TRBD1. Unmatched junction bases numbered 7, after V lost 4 bases and J lost 6 bases. The germline V gene encodes CDR1 SQVTM and CDR2 ANQGSEA. The CDR3 runs 13 residues. CDR3: CSVAGTGSFEQYF. The CDR3 nucleotides are TGCAGCGTTGCCGGGACAGGGTCTTTCGAGCAGTACTTC.

V and J are TRBV5-1 and TRBJ1-3, with 9 bases aligning to TRBD1. There are 20 residues in the CDR3. The V segment lost 0 bases and the J segment 0 bases; nucleotides outside the gene matches: 13. Germline CDR1 SGHRS, CDR2 YFSETQ. The CDR3 sequence is CASSLAGLSGTGISGNTIYF. The CDR3, as DNA: TGCGCCAGCAGCTTGGCGGGTCTGTCTGGGACAGGGATCTCTGGAAACACCATATATTTT. Using reference TRBV5-1 and TRBJ1-3 for the parts outside the CDR3, the full variable domain is KAGVTQTPRYLIKTRGQQVTLSCSPISGHRSVSWYQQTPGQGLQFLFEYFSETQRNKGNFPGRFSGRQFSNSRSEMNVSTLELGDSALYLCASSLAGLSGTGISGNTIYFGEGSWLTVV.

V and J are TRBV9 and TRBJ1-1; a weak D match, TRBD1 (5 bases). The CDR3 loop spans 14 amino acids. V dropped 2 bases and J dropped 1 base, with 9 bases sitting between them. The germline gives CDR1 SGDLS, CDR2 YYNGEE. The CDR3 protein is CASSVRAENTEAFF. Written as DNA, the CDR3 is TGTGCCAGCAGCGTCAGGGCAGAGAACACTGAAGCTTTCTTT.

CDR3 DNA: TGTGCCAGCAGCTTAGCTAGCGGGGACACAGATACGCAGTATTTT. Translated: CASSLASGDTDTQYF. The V call is TRBV7-2, the J call TRBJ2-3; the match to TRBD2 covers 8 bases. The V gene end was trimmed by 0 bases and the J gene end by 2 bases; junction bases not matched to a gene: 1. CDR3 length equals 15 residues. Germline loops: CDR1 SGHTA, CDR2 FQGNSA.

V is TRBV13 and J is TRBJ1-1; no firm D call. Germline V gene lookup returns CDR1 PRHDT and CDR2 FYEKMQ (reference sequence). The CDR3 loop spans 16 amino acids. V was pared by 0 bases and J by 0 bases, with 11 bases between. In DNA, the CDR3 is TGTGCCAGCAGCTTAGGGTCGAGAGGATTGAACACTGAAGCTTTCTTT. As protein: CASSLGSRGLNTEAFF.

This chain links TRBV12-3 or TRBV12-4 with TRBJ2-5; weak D call: TRBD1 (6 bases). This CDR3 has 11 residues. Trimming left V 6 bases short and J 9 bases short, with 11 bases between. The CDR3 region is CASRTQGPQYF. The CDR3 DNA is TGTGCCAGCAGAACCCAGGGGCCCCAGTACTTC.

This clone was seen a few times. The rearrangement joins TRBV15 to TRBJ1-3; 8 nucleotides match TRBD1. Germline values: CDR1 LNHNV, CDR2 YYDKDF (reference sequence). This CDR3 has 17 residues. The V and J ends lost 6 bases and 4 bases, in that order; junction bases with no gene match: 14. The CDR3 nucleotides are TGTGCCACCAGTAAAGGCCGGACAGGGATGATGGGAAACACCATATATTTT. Its translation: CATSKGRTGMMGNTIYF.

This clone appeared a single time. CDR3 residues: CAHRWSETGELFF. The CDR3 coding sequence is TGTGCCCATCGTTGGTCTGAGACCGGGGAGCTGTTTTTT. This sequence joins TRBV10-3 and TRBJ2-2; D not certain. Trimming removed 11 bases at V and 5 bases at J, with 15 bases between. Germline V gene lookup returns CDR1 ENHRY and CDR2 SYGVKD. The CDR3 runs 13 residues.

This chain connects TRBV5-4 to TRBJ2-7; possible D gene TRBD2, 6 bases. CDR1 is SGHNT and CDR2 is YYREEE in the germline V gene (reference sequence). V shed 0 bases and J shed 3 bases, with 13 bases lying between them. The length of the CDR3 is 15 residues. CDR3 in DNA: TGTGCCAGCAGCTTGGGGACCGGGAGTGGCTACGAGCAGTACTTC. Protein product: CASSLGTGSGYEQYF.

This clone was seen a handful of times. This chain links TRBV19 with TRBJ1-1; D gene ambiguous. Germline CDR1 LNHDA, CDR2 SQIVND (reference sequence). The ends were cut back, 3 bases at V and 6 bases at J, with 11 bases in the middle. The CDR3 covers 13 residues. The CDR3 here is CASSITGLAEAFF. CDR3 DNA: TGTGCCAGTAGTATCACGGGTTTGGCTGAAGCTTTCTTT.

This chain links TRBV5-4 with TRBJ2-7; tentative D call: TRBD2 (6 bases). The length of the CDR3 is 15 residues. Germline lookup yields CDR1 SGHNT and CDR2 YYREEE (reference sequence). The V end was cut by 3 bases, the J end by 4 bases, with 17 bases between. CDR3 nucleotides: TGTGCCAGCAGCTCGGGGGAGCGCGGGACTTACGAGCAGTACTTC. It codes for CASSSGERGTYEQYF. The full variable domain, completed using reference TRBV5-4 and TRBJ2-7, is ETGVTQSPTHLIKTRGQQVTLRCSSQSGHNTVSWYQQALGQGPQFIFQYYREEENGRGNFPPRFSGLQFPNYSSELNVNALELDDSALYLCASSSGERGTYEQYFGPGTRLTVT.

The rearrangement uses TRBV11-2 and TRBJ2-1, with TRBD2 as a possible D gene (6 bases). The germline V gene has CDR1 SGHAT and CDR2 FQNNGV. The CDR3 has 16 amino acids. Trimming removed 3 bases from V and 6 bases from J, with 18 bases in between. CDR3 in amino acids: CASSLASATVSNEQFF. The CDR3 DNA sequence: TGTGCCAGCAGCTTGGCTAGCGCGACGGTAAGCAATGAGCAGTTCTTC.

The CDR3 is CASSFDPAGVRGYTF. The CDR3 nucleotides are TGTGCCAGCAGTTTTGATCCGGCGGGAGTGAGGGGCTACACCTTC. This chain uses TRBV27 with TRBJ1-2; D gene ambiguous. The CDR3 is made up of 15 amino acids. Germline values: CDR1 MNHEY, CDR2 SMNVEV (reference sequence). Trimming pared 3 bases from V and 8 bases from J, leaving 19 bases between.

This clone was found once. The chain recombines TRBV5-1 with TRBJ2-4, with 8 bases that match TRBD2. The CDR3 has 15 amino acids. V was pared by 4 bases and J by 0 bases, with 3 bases of the junction left unmatched. Germline CDR1 and CDR2: SGHRS and YFSETQ. CDR3 protein: CASSPLAGAKNIQYF. Here the CDR3 DNA reads TGCGCCAGCAGCCCCCTAGCGGGAGCCAAAAACATTCAGTACTTC. Filled out from reference TRBV5-1 and TRBJ2-4, the complete variable domain reads KAGVTQTPRYLIKTRGQQVTLSCSPISGHRSVSWYQQTPGQGLQFLFEYFSETQRNKGNFPGRFSGRQFSNSRSEMNVSTLELGDSALYLCASSPLAGAKNIQYFGAGTRLSVL.

The CDR3 loop is CASSPGGLASGANVLTF. In nucleotides, the CDR3 is TGTGCCAGCAGCCCAGGGGGTTTGGCCTCTGGGGCCAACGTCCTGACTTTC. V and J are TRBV7-2 and TRBJ2-6; 7 bases line up with TRBD1. This CDR3 has 17 residues. J gave up 0 bases and V 5 bases, and 7 bases lay outside the gene matches. Germline values: CDR1 SGHTA, CDR2 FQGNSA.

The chain couples TRBV7-9 to TRBJ2-3, with TRBD2 matching 10 bases. After removal of 5 bases from V and 1 base from J, the junction contained 3 bases not matched to a gene. Germline V gene lookup returns CDR1 SEHNR and CDR2 FQNEAQ (reference sequence). The CDR3 has 15 residues. The CDR3 region has the DNA TGTGCCAGCAGCCGCGGGACTAGCGGCACAGATACGCAGTATTTT. It specifies CASSRGTSGTDTQYF.

The chain couples TRBV3-1 (or the pseudogene TRBV3-2) to TRBJ2-1; TRBD2 aligns across 8 bases. With 5 bases clipped from V and 8 bases from J, the junction kept 14 bases outside the gene matches. Germline loops: CDR1 LGHDT, CDR2 YNNKEL (reference sequence). This CDR3 has 16 amino acids. The CDR3 loop is CASSGYKQSGSYEQFF. DNA of the CDR3: TGTGCCAGCAGCGGCTACAAGCAGAGCGGGAGCTATGAGCAGTTCTTC.

The chain employs TRBV7-2 and TRBJ2-1; D call uncertain. The CDR3 runs 15 residues. The germline gives CDR1 SGHTA, CDR2 FQGNSA. The V end was cut by 4 bases, the J end by 6 bases, with 16 bases between. This CDR3 is CASSSRGGTGNEQFF. CDR3 DNA sequence: TGTGCCAGCAGCTCCCGAGGTGGCACCGGCAATGAGCAGTTCTTC. Complete variable domain (other parts from reference TRBV7-2 and TRBJ2-1): GAGVSQSPSNKVTEKGKDVELRCDPISGHTALYWYRQSLGQGLEFLIYFQGNSAPDKSGLPSDRFSAERTGGSVSTLTIQRTQQEDSAVYLCASSSRGGTGNEQFFGPGTRLTVL.

The rearrangement links TRBV9 to TRBJ2-1, with TRBD2 matching over 9 bases. J was trimmed by 7 bases and V by 3 bases; bases with no gene match: 5. The germline V gene encodes CDR1 SGDLS and CDR2 YYNGEE. This CDR3 spans 14 amino acids. This chain's CDR3 is CASSEAAGGNEQFF. CDR3 bases: TGTGCCAGCAGCGAGGCAGCGGGAGGAAATGAGCAGTTCTTC.

This clone was observed once. The chain has TRBV19 and TRBJ2-3, with D perhaps TRBD1 (6 bases). The germline V gene has CDR1 LNHDA and CDR2 SQIVND (reference sequence). V was clipped by 4 bases and J by 1 base, with 12 bases between them. The CDR3 is 15 residues long. CDR3 bases: TGTGCCAGTAGTACAAACAGGGCAGGCACAGATACGCAGTATTTT. It translates to CASSTNRAGTDTQYF.

V and J are TRBV11-2 and TRBJ2-7; a possible D gene is TRBD2 (5 bases). The CDR3 runs 12 residues. Trimming shortened V by 6 bases and J by 2 bases, and 8 bases separated the two germline ends. The germline V gene has CDR1 SGHAT and CDR2 FQNNGV. This CDR3 reads CASRRAAYEQYF. The CDR3 DNA reads as TGTGCCAGCAGGCGGGCCGCCTACGAGCAGTACTTC.

Only a few counts were recorded for this clone. The chain carries TRBV10-3 and TRBJ1-2; 7 positions agree with TRBD1. The junction had 6 bases not matched to a gene; V was cut back by 7 bases and J by 4 bases. Germline V CDR1 and CDR2: ENHRY, SYGVKD. This CDR3 is 13 amino acids long. The CDR3 spells CAITPTGTYGYTF. DNA of the CDR3: TGTGCCATCACCCCGACAGGGACCTATGGCTACACCTTC.

The table lists this clone with a few counts. V is TRBV7-2 and J is TRBJ1-6; TRBD1 agrees at 8 bases. CDR3 length: 17 amino acids. Germline-derived CDR1 and CDR2 are SGHTA and FQGNSA. J was trimmed by 0 bases and V by 5 bases; bases with no gene match: 6. CDR3 in DNA: TGTGCCAGCAGCCTTCAGGGGGCGAGCTCCTATAATTCACCCCTCCACTTT. As protein: CASSLQGASSYNSPLHF.

The chain recombines TRBV12-3 or TRBV12-4 with TRBJ2-5; D gene ambiguous. The CDR3 totals 12 residues. Trimming left V 3 bases short and J 4 bases short, with 6 bases between. The CDR3 sequence: CASSFSSETQYF. The CDR3 nucleotides are TGTGCCAGCAGTTTCTCGTCAGAGACCCAGTACTTC.

Of note for this clone: One end of the junction fails to match germline, which may point to a read error. This rearrangement joins TRBV6-1 to TRBJ1-1; D not certain. Germline lookup yields CDR1 MNHNS and CDR2 SASEGT. The CDR3 loop spans 13 amino acids. Written as DNA, the CDR3 is TGTGCCAGCAGGGAAGCGTATAACACTGAAGCTTTCTTT. Protein sequence: CASREAYNTEAFF.

The chain employs TRBV18 and TRBJ2-2; D is unresolved. The V end lost 0 bases, the J end lost 8 bases, and 10 bases lay between the germline ends. Germline CDR1 and CDR2: KGHSH and LQKENI. The CDR3 is 14 amino acids. In nucleotides, the CDR3 is TGTGCCAGCTCACCACCGCCAGCAGGTGGGGAGCTGTTTTTT. It yields the protein CASSPPPAGGELFF.

This rearrangement joins TRBV28 to TRBJ2-7; 10 nucleotides match TRBD1. With 5 bases clipped from V and 3 bases from J, the junction kept 7 bases outside the gene matches. From germline, CDR1 is MDHEN and CDR2 SYDVKM. CDR3 length: 15 amino acids. CDR3 sequence reads: CASSQPGTGDYEQYF. The CDR3 nucleotides are TGTGCCAGCAGTCAGCCCGGGACAGGGGACTACGAGCAGTACTTC.